The sequence of this T cell receptor (beta chain) was determined in a study of T cells in Graves' hyperthyroidism and ophthalmopathy. It was RNA transcripts that yielded the amplified TCR beta CDR3 regions. In the first-round RT-PCR of the TCR CDR3, the HTBI primer set was used. TCRdb re-called the multiplex PCR reads with MiXCR, one entry per CDR3 protein. The sample contains 300,000 to 400,000 distinct CDR3 sequences, about 21% of which appear only once. The CDR3 sequence is 17 residues long. Germline lookup yields CDR1 LNHNV and CDR2 YYDKDF (reference sequence). The V segment lost 5 bases and the J segment 1 base; nucleotides outside the gene matches: 12.

The sample comprised blood. The clonotype was recovered from a woman in her forties or fifties with Graves' hyperthyroidism. The V gene is TRBV15, the J gene TRBJ2-3, with 7 bases that match TRBD1. The CDR3 bases are TGTGCCACCAGCGGCAGACACAGGGGTGGGGGCACAGATACGCAGTATTTT. Protein: CATSGRHRGGGTDTQYF.